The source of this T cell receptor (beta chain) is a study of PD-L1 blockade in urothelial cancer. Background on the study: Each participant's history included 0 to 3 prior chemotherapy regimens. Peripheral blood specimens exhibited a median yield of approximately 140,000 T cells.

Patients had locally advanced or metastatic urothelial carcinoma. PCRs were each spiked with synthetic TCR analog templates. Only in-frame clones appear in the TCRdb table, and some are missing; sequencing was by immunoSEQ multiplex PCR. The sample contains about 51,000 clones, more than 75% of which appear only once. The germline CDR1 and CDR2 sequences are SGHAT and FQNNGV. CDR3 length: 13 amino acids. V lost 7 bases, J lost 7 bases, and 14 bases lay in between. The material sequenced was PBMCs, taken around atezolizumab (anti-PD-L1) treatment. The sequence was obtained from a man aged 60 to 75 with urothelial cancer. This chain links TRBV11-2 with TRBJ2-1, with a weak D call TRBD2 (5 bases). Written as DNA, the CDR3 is TGTGCCAGCATGACGACGGGAAAGAATGAGCAGTTCTTC. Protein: CASMTTGKNEQFF.